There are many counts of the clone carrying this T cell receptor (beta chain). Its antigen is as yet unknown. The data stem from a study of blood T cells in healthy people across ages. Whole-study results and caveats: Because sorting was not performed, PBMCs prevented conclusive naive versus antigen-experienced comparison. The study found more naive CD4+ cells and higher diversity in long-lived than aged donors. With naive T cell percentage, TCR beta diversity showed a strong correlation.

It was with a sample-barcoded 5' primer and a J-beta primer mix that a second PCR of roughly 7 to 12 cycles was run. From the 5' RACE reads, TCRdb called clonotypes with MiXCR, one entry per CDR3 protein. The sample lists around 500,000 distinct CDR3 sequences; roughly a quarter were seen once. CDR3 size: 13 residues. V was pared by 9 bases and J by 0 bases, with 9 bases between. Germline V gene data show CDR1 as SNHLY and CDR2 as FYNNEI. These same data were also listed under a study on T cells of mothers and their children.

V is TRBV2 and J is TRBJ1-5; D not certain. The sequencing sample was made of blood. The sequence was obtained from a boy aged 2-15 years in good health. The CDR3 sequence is CARPQDSNQPQHF. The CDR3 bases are TGTGCCAGGCCGCAAGATAGCAATCAGCCCCAGCATTTT.